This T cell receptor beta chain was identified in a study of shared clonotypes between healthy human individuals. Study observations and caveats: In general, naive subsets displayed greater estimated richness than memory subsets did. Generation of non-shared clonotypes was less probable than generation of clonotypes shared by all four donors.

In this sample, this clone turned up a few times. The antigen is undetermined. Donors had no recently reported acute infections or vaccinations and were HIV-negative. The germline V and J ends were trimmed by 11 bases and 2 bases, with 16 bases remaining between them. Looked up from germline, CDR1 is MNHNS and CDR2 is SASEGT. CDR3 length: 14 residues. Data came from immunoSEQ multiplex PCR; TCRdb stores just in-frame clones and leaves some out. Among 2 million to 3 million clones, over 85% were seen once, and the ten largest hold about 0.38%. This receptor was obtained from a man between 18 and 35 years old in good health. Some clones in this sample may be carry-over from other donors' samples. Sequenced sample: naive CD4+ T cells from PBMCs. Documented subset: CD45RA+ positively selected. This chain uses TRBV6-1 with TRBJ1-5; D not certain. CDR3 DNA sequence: TGTGCCTCACATCGGAGGGTTGGCAATCAGCCCCAGCATTTT. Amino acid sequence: CASHRRVGNQPQHF.